This T cell receptor (beta chain) was sequenced during a study of cytomegalovirus exposure and HLA in healthy donors. Primers for the PCR totalled 60 Vbeta and 13 Jbeta. Profiled with immunoSEQ multiplex PCR; TCRdb holds only in-frame clones, not every one. The sample carries about 150,000 clones, about 79% recorded once. V lost 0 bases to trimming and J lost 8 bases, with 14 bases between them. The CDR3 contains 14 residues. Germline V lookup: CDR1 SGHKS, CDR2 YYEKEE (reference sequence). What was sequenced was PBMCs. This sequence was found in a female donor in good health and CMV-seropositive. V usage is TRBV5-5 and J usage is TRBJ1-1; D is perhaps TRBD1 (5 bases). The CDR3 loop reads CASSLEGRGGEAFF. As DNA, the CDR3 is TGTGCCAGCAGCTTGGAAGGTCGGGGGGGGGAAGCTTTCTTT.